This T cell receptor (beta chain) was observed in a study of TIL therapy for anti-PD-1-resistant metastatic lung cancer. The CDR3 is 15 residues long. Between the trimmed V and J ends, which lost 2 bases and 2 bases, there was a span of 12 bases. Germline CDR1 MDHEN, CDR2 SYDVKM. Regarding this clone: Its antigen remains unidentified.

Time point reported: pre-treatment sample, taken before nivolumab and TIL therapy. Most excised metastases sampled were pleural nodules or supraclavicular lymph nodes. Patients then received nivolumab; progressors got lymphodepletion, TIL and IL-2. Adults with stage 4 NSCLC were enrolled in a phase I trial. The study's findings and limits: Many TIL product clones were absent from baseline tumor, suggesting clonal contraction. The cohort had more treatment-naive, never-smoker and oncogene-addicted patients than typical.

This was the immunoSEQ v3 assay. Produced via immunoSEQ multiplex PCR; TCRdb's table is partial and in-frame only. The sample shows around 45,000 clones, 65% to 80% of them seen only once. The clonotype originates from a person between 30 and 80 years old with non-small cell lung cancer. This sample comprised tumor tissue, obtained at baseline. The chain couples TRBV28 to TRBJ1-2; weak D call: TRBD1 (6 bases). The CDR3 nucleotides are TGTGCCAGCAGTTTAGGGCCCCAGGGGAACTATGGCTACACCTTC. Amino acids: CASSLGPQGNYGYTF.